The clone carrying this TCR beta chain was picked up a small number of times. Its target is not known. The data belong to a study of T-cell reconstitution after alpha-beta-depleted transplantation in children. Study-level results: Newly generated T cells supplied most T-cell counts and diversity one year post-transplant.

Construction of the TCRbeta library involved unique molecular identifiers. A single record per CDR3 protein comes from TCRdb applying MiXCR to the PCR reads. The profile shows more than 500,000 distinct CDR3 sequences, about an eighth of them singletons. With 2 bases clipped from V and 4 bases from J, the junction kept 9 bases outside the gene matches. The length of the CDR3 is 16 residues. The germline V gene has CDR1 LGHNA and CDR2 YSLEER. The starting material was PBMCs, mostly from graft donor cells, obtained 180 days after TCRalphabeta/CD19-depleted stem cell transplant. The genes are TRBV4-3 and TRBJ2-3, with 7 positions matching TRBD2. The sequence was obtained from a female patient aged 2 to 10 who had a stem cell transplant for aplastic anemia, so the T cells may come from the graft donor. Here the CDR3 DNA reads TGCGCCAGCAGCCAACGCTCTAGCGGCACCCCAGATACGCAGTATTTT. This translates into CASSQRSSGTPDTQYF.